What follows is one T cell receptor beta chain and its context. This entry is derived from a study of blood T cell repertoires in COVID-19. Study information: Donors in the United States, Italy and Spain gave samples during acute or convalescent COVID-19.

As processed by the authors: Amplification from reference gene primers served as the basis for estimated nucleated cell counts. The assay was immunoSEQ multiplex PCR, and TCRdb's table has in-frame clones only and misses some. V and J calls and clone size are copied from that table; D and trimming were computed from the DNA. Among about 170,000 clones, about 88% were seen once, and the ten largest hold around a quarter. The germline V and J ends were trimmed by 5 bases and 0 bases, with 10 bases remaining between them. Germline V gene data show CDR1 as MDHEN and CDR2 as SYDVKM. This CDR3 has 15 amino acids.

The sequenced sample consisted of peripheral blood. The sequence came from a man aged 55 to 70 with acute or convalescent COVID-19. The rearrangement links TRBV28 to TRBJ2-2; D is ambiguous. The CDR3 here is CASSPELANTGELFF. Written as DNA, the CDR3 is TGTGCCAGCAGTCCTGAGCTAGCGAACACCGGGGAGCTGTTTTTT.